Reported below is one T cell receptor beta chain. The sample is drawn from a study of blood T cell repertoires in COVID-19. Background on the study: Both acute and convalescent COVID-19 samples were obtained from the United States, Italy and Spain.

This CDR3 is built from 13 residues. Deletions cut 4 bases from V and 5 bases from J, with 12 bases between. Germline values: CDR1 SGHNT, CDR2 YYREEE (reference sequence). Method: immunoSEQ multiplex PCR; TCRdb's copy keeps in-frame clones and lacks some. The sample comprises a few hundred thousand clones, 75% to 90% of which are singletons, and around 2% rests with the top ten. The gene calls are TRBV5-4 and TRBJ2-5; D possibly corresponds to TRBD1 (5 bases). This TCR derives from a man aged 45-65 years with acute or convalescent COVID-19. Sequenced sample: peripheral blood. The CDR3 spells CASSLVGAETQYF. The CDR3 region has the DNA TGTGCCAGCAGCCTGGTTGGGGCGGAGACCCAGTACTTC.